One TCR beta chain is described in this entry. Its antigen remains unknown. A junction end diverges from the germline sequence, so it may reflect a read error. Genomic DNA acted as the template from which TCR beta VDJ combination and CDR3 sequence profiling were carried out. TCRdb re-derived calls from the reads in MiXCR, one entry per CDR3 protein. The data show 270,000 or so distinct CDR3 sequences, roughly 82% seen once. The record originates from a study of CD8+CD57+ T cells in acquired aplastic anemia. Study-wide background: Sorted CD4+ and CD8+ cells gave an average of around 3 ug of DNA.

Overall study findings and caveats: The same twenty-nine CD8+ CDR3 sequences occurred in patients and in controls. The study found no significant CD8+ Simpson's diversity difference between patients and controls.

The germline V gene has CDR1 SGHVS and CDR2 FNYEAQ. The CDR3 runs 14 residues. CD8+CD57+ cell expansion, shown by flow cytometry, had occurred in the patients selected for sequencing. The patients all had a severe acquired aplastic anemia diagnosis. V is TRBV7-6 and J is TRBJ2-5; D may be TRBD1 or TRBD2 (5 bases each). The sequence was collected from a human donor with aplastic anemia. Specimen: sorted CD4+, CD8+, or CD8+CD57+ T cells (not recorded which) from PBMCs. CDR3 coding DNA: TGTGCCTGCAGGGTAGCGACGCAACCCATGGGCCAGTACTTC. This codes for CACRVATQPMGQYF.